This T cell receptor (beta chain) was recorded in a study of blood T cells in healthy people across ages. Combining a sample-barcoded 5' primer with a J-beta primer mix, a second PCR ran for 7 to 11 cycles. Each cDNA molecule carried a tag from a template-switch adaptor that contained 12 random nucleotides. From the 5' RACE reads, TCRdb called clonotypes with MiXCR, one entry per CDR3 protein. The sample has some 900,000 distinct CDR3 sequences; roughly 52% are singletons. CDR3 length: 15 amino acids. In germline, CDR1 is SNHLY, CDR2 FYNNEI. The V and J ends lost 1 base and 10 bases, in that order; junction bases with no gene match: 6. Samples had at least 7 million PBMCs isolated from them. The extraction recovered at least 5.5 micrograms of total RNA per sample.

The specimen was blood. The chain combines TRBV2 with TRBJ1-6, with 8 positions matching TRBD1. The source of this sequence is a man aged 25-45 years in good health. CDR3 protein: CASSEGTGTYSPLHF. The DNA of the CDR3 is TGTGCCAGCAGTGAAGGGACAGGGACCTACTCACCCCTCCACTTT. Looking up the rest from reference TRBV2 and TRBJ1-6 gives the full variable domain: EPEVTQTPSHQVTQMGQEVILRCVPISNHLYFYWYRQILGQKVEFLVSFYNNEISEKSEIFDDQFSVERPDGSNFTLKIRSTKLEDSAMYFCASSEGTGTYSPLHFGNGTRLTVT.